Each of the 21 T cell receptor beta chains below was sequenced from the same sample in a study of cytomegalovirus exposure and HLA in healthy donors. PCR primers comprised 60 Vbeta and 13 Jbeta primers. The data were produced by immunoSEQ multiplex PCR, yet TCRdb's version contains in-frame clones alone and is incomplete. The sample includes approximately 110,000 clones, roughly 80% seen only once; the top ten take approximately 5.3%. Sequenced sample: PBMCs. The source is a female donor in good health and CMV-seropositive.

This rearrangement joins TRBV7-3 to TRBJ2-6; D is possibly TRBD1 (6 bases). The germline V and J ends were trimmed by 2 bases and 11 bases, with 19 bases remaining between them. Germline V CDR1 and CDR2: SGHTA, FQGTGA. The CDR3 covers 16 residues. The CDR3 sequence: CASSLPGAPNAYVLTF. CDR3 bases: TGTGCCAGCAGCTTACCAGGGGCCCCCAATGCGTACGTCCTGACTTTC. Full variable domain (missing parts from reference TRBV7-3 and TRBJ2-6): GAGVSQTPSNKVTEKGKYVELRCDPISGHTALYWYRQSLGQGPEFLIYFQGTGAADDSGLPNDRFFAVRPEGSVSTLKIQRTERGDSAVYLCASSLPGAPNAYVLTFGAGSRLTVL.

V usage is TRBV5-1 and J usage is TRBJ2-7, with a tentative D call TRBD2 (6 bases). The germline V gene encodes CDR1 SGHRS and CDR2 YFSETQ. The ends were cut back, 0 bases at V and 3 bases at J, with 16 bases in the middle. This CDR3 region has 16 residues. The CDR3 loop is CASSLVGEVGLYEQYF. For the CDR3, the DNA is TGCGCCAGCAGCTTGGTGGGGGAGGTAGGTCTCTACGAGCAGTACTTC.

V is TRBV18 and J is TRBJ1-5; 7 nucleotides align to TRBD1. J gave up 6 bases and V 1 base, and 9 bases lay outside the gene matches. Germline CDR1 and CDR2: KGHSH and LQKENI. The length of the CDR3 is 16 residues. CDR3 loop: CASSPLDTGVGQPQHF. The DNA for the CDR3 is TGTGCCAGCTCACCACTAGACACAGGGGTTGGTCAGCCCCAGCATTTT. The full variable domain, completed using reference TRBV18 and TRBJ1-5, is NAGVMQNPRHLVRRRGQEARLRCSPMKGHSHVYWYRQLPEEGLKFMVYLQKENIIDESGMPKERFSAEFPKEGPSILRIQQVVRGDSAAYFCASSPLDTGVGQPQHFGDGTRLSIL.

This chain links TRBV28 with TRBJ2-1; tentative D call: TRBD2 (6 bases). The CDR3 has 14 amino acids. Germline CDR1 is MDHEN and CDR2 is SYDVKM. Trimming took off 2 bases at V and 8 bases at J, with 13 bases between the two ends. The CDR3 DNA reads TGTGCCAGCAGTTTACCTCCCCGGGACTATGAGCAGTTCTTC. Translating gives CASSLPPRDYEQFF.

The chain recombines TRBV28 with TRBJ2-1; D possibly corresponds to TRBD2 (5 bases). V lost 5 bases to trimming and J lost 4 bases, with 12 bases between them. The CDR3 sequence is 14 residues long. The germline V gene has CDR1 MDHEN and CDR2 SYDVKM. CDR3 in DNA: TGTGCCAGCAGTCCGTACGAGCGGTACAATGAGCAGTTCTTC. Amino acids: CASSPYERYNEQFF.

This rearrangement joins TRBV2 to TRBJ2-7; 7 bases align to TRBD1. Per the germline V gene, CDR1 is SNHLY and CDR2 is FYNNEI. V shed 6 bases and J 5 bases; nucleotides not matched to a gene: 4. There are 12 residues in the CDR3. The CDR3 coding sequence is TGTGCCAGCAGACGACAGGGCGACGAGCAGTACTTC. Translated: CASRRQGDEQYF.

This chain joins TRBV30 and TRBJ1-4; no clear D gene. Germline assignment: CDR1 GTSNPN and CDR2 SVGIG (reference sequence). CDR3 size: 14 residues. Deletions cut 5 bases from V and 6 bases from J, with 16 bases between. The CDR3 region has the DNA TGTGCCTGGGGCTTATCCAGACTCGATGAAAAACTGTTTTTT. Translation: CAWGLSRLDEKLFF.

The chain is built from TRBV6-5 and TRBJ1-3; D perhaps matches TRBD1 (5 bases). The CDR3 covers 15 residues. Deletions cut 4 bases from V and 2 bases from J, with 12 bases between. Germline V CDR1 and CDR2: MNHEY, SVGAGI. The CDR3 reads CASSSSPGAGNTIYF. The CDR3 nucleotides are TGTGCCAGCAGTTCCTCTCCGGGGGCTGGAAACACCATATATTTT.

This rearrangement joins TRBV4-1 to TRBJ2-3, with D unresolved. CDR3 length: 12 amino acids. From germline, CDR1 is MGHRA and CDR2 YSYEKL. Trimming removed 3 bases from V and 6 bases from J, with 7 bases in between. This CDR3 is CASSHSWDTQYF. In DNA form, the CDR3 reads TGCGCCAGCAGCCATAGCTGGGATACGCAGTATTTT.

This clone was picked up one time. This rearrangement joins TRBV29-1 to TRBJ2-2; 12 bases fit TRBD1. Germline V gene data show CDR1 as SQVTM and CDR2 as ANQGSEA. The CDR3 loop spans 17 amino acids. Trimming at V came to 3 bases and at J to 4 bases, leaving 9 bases not matched to a gene. This CDR3 reads CSVEVGQGARGTGELFF. CDR3 bases: TGCAGCGTTGAGGTGGGACAGGGGGCGCGGGGCACCGGGGAGCTGTTTTTT.

This chain connects TRBV6-1 to TRBJ1-2; D is perhaps TRBD1 (5 bases). Per the germline V gene, CDR1 is MNHNS and CDR2 is SASEGT. CDR3 length equals 15 residues. V was pared by 7 bases and J by 4 bases, with 19 bases between. The CDR3 is CASTGQPGGTYGYTF. The CDR3 DNA is TGTGCCAGCACGGGGCAGCCGGGGGGTACCTATGGCTACACCTTC.

CDR3 nucleotides: TGTGCCTGGATAGCCAGCCCGATGAACACTGAAGCTTTCTTT. Encoded protein: CAWIASPMNTEAFF. The V gene is TRBV30, the J gene TRBJ1-1; D gene unclear. The CDR3 runs 14 residues. Trimming took 4 bases from V and 0 from J, leaving 12 bases between them. Per the germline V gene, CDR1 is GTSNPN and CDR2 is SVGIG (reference sequence).

This chain links TRBV28 with TRBJ1-3; TRBD1 agrees at 7 bases. Per the germline V gene, CDR1 is MDHEN and CDR2 is SYDVKM. CDR3 size: 15 residues. The trim removed 5 bases at V and 3 bases at J, leaving 7 bases unmatched. CDR3 loop: CASSQGGQLGNTIYF. For the CDR3, the DNA is TGTGCCAGCAGTCAGGGGGGACAGCTTGGAAACACCATATATTTT.

CDR3 sequence reads: CAWTSGRTDTQYF. For the CDR3, the DNA is TGTGCCTGGACTAGCGGCCGCACAGATACGCAGTATTTT. The V gene is TRBV30, the J gene TRBJ2-3, with TRBD2 identical over 7 bases. Per germline, CDR1 GTSNPN and CDR2 SVGIG (reference sequence). Trimming cost V 4 bases and J 1 base; bases outside gene matches: 2. This CDR3 region has 13 residues.

The J gene is TRBJ1-4, the V gene TRBV28; D uncertain. The ends were cut back, 6 bases at V and 8 bases at J, with 10 bases in the middle. This CDR3 is built from 12 residues. Germline CDR1 reads MDHEN; CDR2 reads SYDVKM. This CDR3 reads CASSRLREKLFF. For the CDR3, the DNA is TGTGCCAGCAGCCGCCTCAGGGAAAAACTGTTTTTT. Combining the CDR3 with reference TRBV28 and TRBJ1-4 gives the whole variable domain DVKVTQSSRYLVKRTGEKVFLECVQDMDHENMFWYRQDPGLGLRLIYFSYDVKMKEKGDIPEGYSVSREKKERFSLILESASTNQTSMYLCASSRLREKLFFGSGTQLSVL.

This chain uses TRBV7-6 with TRBJ2-5; TRBD2 agrees at 7 bases. This CDR3 has 16 amino acids. V trimming: 3 bases; J trimming: 5 bases; junction bases outside the gene matches: 12. The germline V gene has CDR1 SGHVS and CDR2 FNYEAQ. This CDR3 is CASSLVPLARGETQYF. The CDR3 region has the DNA TGTGCCAGCAGCTTGGTGCCACTAGCGAGGGGCGAGACCCAGTACTTC.

This chain uses TRBV19 with TRBJ2-1; TRBD2 agrees at 12 bases. With 5 bases clipped from V and 8 bases from J, the junction kept 7 bases outside the gene matches. CDR3 length: 15 residues. CDR1 is LNHDA, CDR2 SQIVND, per germline (reference sequence). CDR3 coding DNA: TGTGCCAGTAGTCTACTAGCGGGAGGTCGGTATGAGCAGTTCTTC. Translation gives CASSLLAGGRYEQFF.

The gene calls are TRBV4-1 and TRBJ1-2, with a tentative D call TRBD1 (6 bases). The V and J ends lost 4 bases and 4 bases respectively, with 19 bases between them. The CDR3 runs 16 residues. Per the germline V gene, CDR1 is MGHRA and CDR2 is YSYEKL. The CDR3 DNA reads TGCGCCAGCAGCCCACCGGACAGTCGATCCCTCTATGGCTACACCTTC. Translation: CASSPPDSRSLYGYTF.

The chain links TRBV5-1 to TRBJ1-5, with 10 bases matching TRBD1. The germline gives CDR1 SGHRS, CDR2 YFSETQ. Trimming removed 1 base from V and 3 bases from J; junction bases left unmatched: 13. This CDR3 is 19 amino acids long. The CDR3 DNA reads TGCGCCAGCAGCTTGCCCGCGGACGACAGGGGGCATAACAATCAGCCCCAGCATTTT. It specifies CASSLPADDRGHNNQPQHF.

The chain is built from TRBV5-4 and TRBJ2-3; possible D gene TRBD2, 5 bases. Deletions cut 4 bases from V and 2 bases from J, with 11 bases between. Germline V gene data show CDR1 as SGHNT and CDR2 as YYREEE (reference sequence). This CDR3 has 14 amino acids. As DNA, the CDR3 is TGTGCCAGCAGCCCAAGGGAGTACACAGATACGCAGTATTTT. Amino acid sequence: CASSPREYTDTQYF.

Concerning this clone itself: This same CDR3 is encoded by further DNA sequences in the sample. This chain joins TRBV30 and TRBJ2-3; 8 nucleotides match TRBD2. The trim removed 1 base at V and 6 bases at J, leaving 9 bases unmatched. The CDR3 runs to 15 residues. Germline V gene lookup returns CDR1 GTSNPN and CDR2 SVGIG (reference sequence). The CDR3 loop is CAWSGTSGLGDTQYF. For the CDR3, the DNA is TGTGCCTGGAGTGGAACTAGCGGCCTCGGGGATACGCAGTATTTT.